The clone carrying this TCR beta chain was seen a handful of times. This sample was taken from a study of blood T cell repertoires in COVID-19. Study-wide context: COVID-19 samples collected from the United States, Italy and Spain covered acute and convalescent phases. Sources were T cells, B-cell-depleted T cells, or PBMCs; the material itself was cDNA or gDNA.

Measured with immunoSEQ multiplex PCR; TCRdb has only the in-frame clones, and not every one. The sample lists some 200,000 clones; around 85% were seen once. With 1 base removed from V and 4 bases from J, the gap between germline ends came to 16 bases. This CDR3 has 16 amino acids. The germline gives CDR1 LNHDA, CDR2 SQIVND (reference sequence). The sequencing sample was made of peripheral blood. This TCR was sampled from a woman in her seventies with acute or convalescent COVID-19. This chain connects TRBV19 to TRBJ1-2; D perhaps matches TRBD1 (5 bases). The DNA of the CDR3 is TGTGCCAGTAGTATAGTTGGGGCAGGCTCCTTCTATGGCTACACCTTC. Protein: CASSIVGAGSFYGYTF.